The sequence of this TCR beta chain was determined in a study of T-cell reconstitution after alpha-beta-depleted transplantation in children. As it was prepared, the TCRbeta library received unique molecular identifiers. Each CDR3 protein gets one entry after TCRdb re-called the PCR reads with MiXCR. The sample lists about 250,000 distinct CDR3 sequences, approximately 24% seen once, with more than 4.5% in the top ten. Trimming took 3 bases from V and 4 from J, leaving 12 bases between them. CDR3 size: 14 residues. Per the germline V gene, CDR1 is ENHRY and CDR2 is SYGVKD. In this sample, this clonotype turned up a few times. Antigen unknown. Study-wide points: Expanded graft clones numbering several hundred reportedly gave rise to alpha-beta T cells about two months after transplant. Certain patients had high TCRbeta diversity at day 60, and it came from recipient T cells and thymic progenitors that survived. Counts and diversity of T cells one year after transplant came mostly from newly produced T cells.

This TCR was sampled from a female patient under 10 years old who had a stem cell transplant for congenital amegakaryocytic thrombocytopenia, so the T cells may come from the graft donor. The V gene is TRBV10-3, the J gene TRBJ1-2; tentatively, D is TRBD1 (5 bases). This sample comprised PBMCs, mostly from graft donor cells, obtained 360 days after TCRalphabeta/CD19-depleted stem cell transplant. CDR3 amino acids: CAISDQGRFYGYTF. The CDR3 DNA reads TGTGCCATCAGTGACCAGGGCCGTTTCTATGGCTACACCTTC.